The following is a TCR beta chain sequence with its context. The source of the sample is a study of blood T cell repertoires in COVID-19. Overall study: Samples representing acute and convalescent COVID-19 were sourced from the United States, Italy and Spain. PBMCs, B-cell-depleted T cells, or T cells were the source of the cDNA or gDNA that made up the material.

The protocol was immunoSEQ multiplex PCR, while the TCRdb copy is restricted to in-frame clones and leaves out a portion. The sample shows nearly 110,000 clones, about two thirds of them seen only once. This CDR3 has 12 residues. After removal of 2 bases from V and 14 bases from J, the junction contained 5 bases not matched to a gene. The germline V gene encodes CDR1 SGHRS and CDR2 YFSETQ. Sequencing used peripheral blood. The rearrangement uses TRBV5-1 and TRBJ2-1, with 9 positions matching TRBD1. This receptor was taken from a human donor with acute or convalescent COVID-19. The donor label of this sample is uncertain. CDR3 bases: TGCGCCAGCAGCTTTATACAGGGGGCTGAGTTCTTC. Protein: CASSFIQGAEFF.